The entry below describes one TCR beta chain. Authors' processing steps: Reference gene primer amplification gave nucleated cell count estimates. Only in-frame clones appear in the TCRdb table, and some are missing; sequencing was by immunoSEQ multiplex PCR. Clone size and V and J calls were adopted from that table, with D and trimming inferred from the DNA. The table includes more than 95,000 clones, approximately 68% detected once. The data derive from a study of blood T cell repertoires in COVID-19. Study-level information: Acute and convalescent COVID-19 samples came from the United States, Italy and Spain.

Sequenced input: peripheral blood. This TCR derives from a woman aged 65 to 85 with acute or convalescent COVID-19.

The CDR3 bases are TGTGCCAGCAGTTCGAGCCTGACTAGCGGGATTGGAGATACGCAGTATTTT. Amino acids: CASSSSLTSGIGDTQYF. The rearrangement uses TRBV27 and TRBJ2-3; 11 bases are a match to TRBD2. Germline CDR1 and CDR2: MNHEY and SMNVEV (reference sequence). V lost 4 bases to trimming and J lost 5 bases; unmatched junction nucleotides: 11. This CDR3 contains 17 residues.